The 23 T cell receptor beta chains below were found in one sample sequenced in a study of tumor and adjacent non-tumor tissue in lung cancer. A modified ARM-PCR protocol with three rounds of nested PCR amplified TCRbeta. TCRdb processed the multiplex PCR reads anew with MiXCR; each CDR3 protein has one entry. There are some 70,000 distinct CDR3 sequences in the sample; around 70% occur only once, and 25% to 35% lies in the top ten. This sample's RNA came from whole unsorted tissue. This non-tumor lung sample came from over 3 cm beyond the tumor edge. Sequenced input: distant non-tumor lung tissue. The receptors here all came from a woman between 45 and 65 years old with non-small cell lung cancer.

This clonotype was detected once. The chain employs TRBV5-6 and TRBJ1-1; D gene uncertain. Trimming shortened V by 1 base and J by 12 bases, and 16 bases separated the two germline ends. From germline, CDR1 is SGHDT and CDR2 YYEEEE. The CDR3 has 13 residues. Here the CDR3 DNA reads TGTGCCAGCAGCTTGCCCGGGAACACTGAGACTTTCTTT. This translates into CASSLPGNTETFF.

On this clonotype itself: Here the CDR3 omits its conserved ending phenylalanine or tryptophan, so a read error is the likely source. This chain links TRBV6-2 or TRBV6-3 with TRBJ2-5; D perhaps matches TRBD1 (6 bases). This CDR3 is built from 20 residues. Germline V CDR1 and CDR2: MNHEY, SVGEGT. CDR3 protein: CANSYNYRQETTVPQETQYI. In DNA, the CDR3 is TGTGCCAACAGTTACAATTACCGACAGGAAACGACTGTCCCCCAAGAGACCCAGTACATC.

This chain uses TRBV10-3 with TRBJ2-2, with TRBD1 as a possible D gene (6 bases). There are 13 residues in the CDR3. The germline CDR1 and CDR2 sequences are ENHRY and SYGVKD. V was trimmed by 7 bases and J by 12 bases, leaving 18 bases between them. Here the CDR3 DNA reads TGTGCCATCAATGACAGGAACACCGGTAAGCTGTTTTTT. It translates to CAINDRNTGKLFF.

With respect to this clonotype: Possible read error: a much larger clone is one base away. The chain links TRBV4-3 to TRBJ1-4; TRBD1 aligns across 7 bases. The CDR3 runs to 15 residues. Germline V gene sequence: CDR1 LGHNA, CDR2 YSLEER. CDR3 in amino acids: CASSQAFGTAEKLLF. The CDR3 DNA reads TGCGCCAGCAGCCAAGCTTTTGGGACAGCTGAAAAACTGTTATTT.

The chain couples TRBV6-2 or TRBV6-3 to TRBJ2-7; 9 nucleotides line up with TRBD2. CDR1 and CDR2 (germline): MNHEY, SVGEGT. This CDR3 is built from 14 residues. V lost 8 bases and J lost 6; bases outside the gene matches: 11. The CDR3 DNA follows: TGTGCCAGCGGCATTAGCGGGGGAGGTAGCGAGCAGTACTTC. Translated: CASGISGGGSEQYF.

On this clonotype: A much larger clone lies a single base off, so this may be a read error. In nucleotides, the CDR3 is TGTGCCAGCAGTATAAGACAGGGGAGCAATCAGCCCCAGCATTTT. It encodes CASSIRQGSNQPQHF. The gene calls are TRBV28 and TRBJ1-5; 8 nucleotides align to TRBD1. The trim removed 5 bases at V and 1 base at J, leaving 4 bases unmatched. Germline CDR1 MDHEN, CDR2 SYDVKM. There are 15 residues in the CDR3.

Worth noting for this clonotype: The junction departs from the called germline gene at one end, perhaps through a read error. The V and J genes are TRBV11-2 and TRBJ2-1, with TRBD1 as a possible D gene (5 bases). The CDR3 covers 15 residues. The germline V gene encodes CDR1 SGHAT and CDR2 FQNNGV. The CDR3 reads CASASGLTSYNEQLF. The DNA for the CDR3 is TGTGCCAGCGCCTCAGGGCTTACCTCCTACAATGAGCAGCTCTTC.

Details on this clonotype: Compared with germline, one end of the junction differs, possibly owing to a read error. The gene calls are TRBV4-3 and TRBJ2-5; possible D gene TRBD2, 5 bases. This CDR3 comprises 13 residues. Germline CDR1 is LGHNA and CDR2 is YSLEER. CDR3 DNA: TGCGCCAGCAACCTTGGGAGCCAAGAGACCCAATACTTC. Protein sequence: CASNLGSQETQYF.

Concerning this clonotype: It may be a read error: a sequence one base away is much more abundant. The chain joins TRBV6-5 to TRBJ2-2; weak D call: TRBD1 (7 bases). CDR3 length: 17 residues. The germline CDR1 and CDR2 sequences are MNHEY and SVGAGI. The CDR3 DNA follows: TGTGCCAACAGTTACTCTACCAGGGGGGATTACACCGGGGAGCTGTTTTTT. Translation: CANSYSTRGDYTGELFF.

The chain couples TRBV20-1 to TRBJ1-1, with D possibly being TRBD1 (5 bases). The CDR3 length is 14 residues. Looked up from germline, CDR1 is DFQATT and CDR2 is SNEGSKA (reference sequence). Trimming removed 3 bases at V and 0 bases at J, with 11 bases between. The CDR3 loop reads CSARTAVMNTEAFF. DNA of the CDR3: TGCAGTGCTAGGACAGCGGTAATGAACACTGAAGCTTTCTTT.

Details on this clonotype: Lacking the conserved final phenylalanine or tryptophan, this CDR3 likely reflects a read error. The rearrangement links TRBV11-2 to TRBJ2-7, with D unresolved. The CDR3 has 13 amino acids. CDR1 is SGHAT and CDR2 is FQNNGV in the germline V gene. CDR3 in amino acids: CASSLAAGYGQYS. The CDR3 DNA reads TGTGCCAGCAGCTTAGCGGCCGGGTACGGGCAGTACTCT.

V and J are TRBV29-1 and TRBJ2-1; D is perhaps TRBD1 or TRBD2 (5 bases each). The CDR3 covers 12 residues. Germline CDR1 SQVTM, CDR2 ANQGSEA. V gave up 8 bases and J gave up 8 bases, with 16 bases separating them. The CDR3 sequence: CSFSHWGYEQFF. Written as DNA, the CDR3 is TGCAGCTTTAGTCACTGGGGGTATGAGCAGTTCTTC.

Details on this clonotype: Germline is not matched at one junction end, which may reflect a read error. This chain connects TRBV6-2 or TRBV6-3 to TRBJ2-3; D might be TRBD1 (6 bases). Germline V CDR1 and CDR2: MNHEY, SVGEGT. The CDR3 loop spans 18 amino acids. DNA for the CDR3: TGTGCCAGAAGTTACAGGGCTGGAGCTAACGGGGACACAGATACGCAGTATTTT. Protein product: CARSYRAGANGDTDTQYF.

Of note for this clonotype: Since a much larger clone is just one base distant, this may be a read error. The chain uses TRBV29-1 and TRBJ2-2; 7 nucleotides line up with TRBD1. The CDR3 sequence is 16 residues long. Per germline, CDR1 SQVTM and CDR2 ANQGSEA. The J segment lost 7 bases and the V segment lost 2 bases, leaving 13 bases of the junction unmatched. The CDR3 sequence: CSVEFGGTGVIGELFF. CDR3 DNA sequence: TGCAGCGTTGAATTTGGAGGAACAGGGGTTATCGGGGAGCTGTTTTTT.

As regards this clonotype: One junction end does not reproduce the germline sequence, and a read error may be involved. The rearrangement links TRBV11-2 to TRBJ2-7; D uncertain. This CDR3 comprises 16 residues. Germline CDR1 is SGHAT and CDR2 is FQNNGV. As DNA, the CDR3 is TGTGCCAACAGCTTAGGACCAGCGAGGAGTTCCTACGAGCAGTACTTC. Amino acid sequence: CANSLGPARSSYEQYF.

As to this clonotype: A read error is likely, as this CDR3 ends without the conserved phenylalanine or tryptophan. This rearrangement joins TRBV11-2 to TRBJ2-7; perhaps TRBD2 as D (6 bases). Deletions cut 0 bases from V and 2 bases from J, with 11 bases between. The germline V gene encodes CDR1 SGHAT and CDR2 FQNNGV. This CDR3 contains 15 residues. Here the CDR3 reads CASSLDRGSPYEQYI. The CDR3 region has the DNA TGTGCCAGCAGCTTAGATCGGGGGAGCCCCTACGAGCAGTACATC.

This clonotype was seen only once. A much larger clone lies a single base off, so this may be a read error. The gene calls are TRBV6-6 and TRBJ2-7, with 12 bases that match TRBD1. The CDR3 runs to 13 residues. Germline CDR1 and CDR2: MNHNY and SVGAGI (reference sequence). The trim removed 10 bases at V and 5 bases at J, leaving 6 bases unmatched. CDR3 DNA sequence: TGTGCCACCATGGGACAGGGGGCCAACGAGCAGTACTTC. Protein: CATMGQGANEQYF.

This clonotype was counted many times. This rearrangement joins TRBV6-2 or TRBV6-3 to TRBJ2-6; 7 bases align to TRBD1. The CDR3 totals 15 residues. Germline V gives CDR1 MNHEY, CDR2 SVGEGT. With 4 bases clipped from V and 1 base from J, the junction kept 1 base outside the gene matches. Here the CDR3 DNA reads TGTGCCAGCAGTTTACAGGGGTCTGGGGCCAACGTCCTGACTTTC. This encodes CASSLQGSGANVLTF.

Concerning this clonotype itself: Because the CDR3 is missing its conserved closing phenylalanine or tryptophan, this is likely a read error. The DNA is omitted, as the CDR3 cannot be located on it reliably, and the CDR3 follows TCRdb's listing. The genes are TRBV7-8 and TRBJ2-2; TRBD2 is the table's D call and was not checked against the DNA. The CDR3 has 15 amino acids, counting both end residues. Germline V CDR1 and CDR2: SGHVS, FQNEAQ. The CDR3 spells CANSLEGSNTGELLI.

This clonotype came up a few times. The chain couples TRBV24-1 to TRBJ2-5; D is uncertain. The CDR3 has 11 amino acids. Germline V gene lookup returns CDR1 KGHDR and CDR2 SFDVKD. V lost 9 bases and J lost 5, with 9 bases in between. The CDR3 nucleotides are TGTGCCACCGAAGGACGGGAGACCCAGTACTTC. Residues: CATEGRETQYF.

Only one count was recorded for this clonotype. The V and J genes are TRBV20-1 and TRBJ2-7; no firm D call. Germline values: CDR1 DFQATT, CDR2 SNEGSKA (reference sequence). This CDR3 spans 13 amino acids. Here the CDR3 DNA reads TGCAGCCTCCGCGAGAGGACGGACTACGAGCAGTACTTC. Translated, it gives CSLRERTDYEQYF.

In the case of this clonotype: Because the CDR3 is missing its conserved closing phenylalanine or tryptophan, this is likely a read error. This chain connects TRBV6-1 to TRBJ2-1, with TRBD2 matching 12 bases. The CDR3 consists of 15 residues. The germline gives CDR1 MNHNS, CDR2 SASEGT. The DNA of the CDR3 is TGTGTCAGCAGTCTAGCGGGAGGGCCTGCAATTGAGCAGTTCCTC. Amino acid sequence: CVSSLAGGPAIEQFL.

Worth noting for this clonotype: A much larger clonotype is one base distant, so this may be a read error. V usage is TRBV6-1 and J usage is TRBJ1-4; D remains unclear. Germline loops: CDR1 MNHNS, CDR2 SASEGT. V was pared by 0 bases and J by 8 bases, with 1 base between. The CDR3 runs to 11 residues. The CDR3 DNA reads as TGTGCCAGCAGTGAAGCAGAAAAACTGTTTTTT. Amino acids: CASSEAEKLFF.